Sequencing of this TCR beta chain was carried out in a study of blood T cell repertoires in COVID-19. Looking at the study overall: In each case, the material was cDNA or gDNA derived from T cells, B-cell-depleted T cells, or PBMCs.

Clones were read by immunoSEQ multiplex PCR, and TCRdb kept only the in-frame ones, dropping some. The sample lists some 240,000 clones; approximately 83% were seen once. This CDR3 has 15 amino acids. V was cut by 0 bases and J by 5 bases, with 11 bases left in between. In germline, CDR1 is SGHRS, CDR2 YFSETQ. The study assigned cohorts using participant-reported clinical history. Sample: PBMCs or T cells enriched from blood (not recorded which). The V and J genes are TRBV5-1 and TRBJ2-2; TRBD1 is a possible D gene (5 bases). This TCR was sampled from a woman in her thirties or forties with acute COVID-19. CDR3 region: CASSLDVGATGELFF. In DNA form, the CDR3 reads TGCGCCAGCAGCTTGGATGTAGGGGCTACCGGGGAGCTGTTTTTT. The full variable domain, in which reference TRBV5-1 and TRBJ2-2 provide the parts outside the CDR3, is KAGVTQTPRYLIKTRGQQVTLSCSPISGHRSVSWYQQTPGQGLQFLFEYFSETQRNKGNFPGRFSGRQFSNSRSEMNVSTLELGDSALYLCASSLDVGATGELFFGEGSRLTVL.